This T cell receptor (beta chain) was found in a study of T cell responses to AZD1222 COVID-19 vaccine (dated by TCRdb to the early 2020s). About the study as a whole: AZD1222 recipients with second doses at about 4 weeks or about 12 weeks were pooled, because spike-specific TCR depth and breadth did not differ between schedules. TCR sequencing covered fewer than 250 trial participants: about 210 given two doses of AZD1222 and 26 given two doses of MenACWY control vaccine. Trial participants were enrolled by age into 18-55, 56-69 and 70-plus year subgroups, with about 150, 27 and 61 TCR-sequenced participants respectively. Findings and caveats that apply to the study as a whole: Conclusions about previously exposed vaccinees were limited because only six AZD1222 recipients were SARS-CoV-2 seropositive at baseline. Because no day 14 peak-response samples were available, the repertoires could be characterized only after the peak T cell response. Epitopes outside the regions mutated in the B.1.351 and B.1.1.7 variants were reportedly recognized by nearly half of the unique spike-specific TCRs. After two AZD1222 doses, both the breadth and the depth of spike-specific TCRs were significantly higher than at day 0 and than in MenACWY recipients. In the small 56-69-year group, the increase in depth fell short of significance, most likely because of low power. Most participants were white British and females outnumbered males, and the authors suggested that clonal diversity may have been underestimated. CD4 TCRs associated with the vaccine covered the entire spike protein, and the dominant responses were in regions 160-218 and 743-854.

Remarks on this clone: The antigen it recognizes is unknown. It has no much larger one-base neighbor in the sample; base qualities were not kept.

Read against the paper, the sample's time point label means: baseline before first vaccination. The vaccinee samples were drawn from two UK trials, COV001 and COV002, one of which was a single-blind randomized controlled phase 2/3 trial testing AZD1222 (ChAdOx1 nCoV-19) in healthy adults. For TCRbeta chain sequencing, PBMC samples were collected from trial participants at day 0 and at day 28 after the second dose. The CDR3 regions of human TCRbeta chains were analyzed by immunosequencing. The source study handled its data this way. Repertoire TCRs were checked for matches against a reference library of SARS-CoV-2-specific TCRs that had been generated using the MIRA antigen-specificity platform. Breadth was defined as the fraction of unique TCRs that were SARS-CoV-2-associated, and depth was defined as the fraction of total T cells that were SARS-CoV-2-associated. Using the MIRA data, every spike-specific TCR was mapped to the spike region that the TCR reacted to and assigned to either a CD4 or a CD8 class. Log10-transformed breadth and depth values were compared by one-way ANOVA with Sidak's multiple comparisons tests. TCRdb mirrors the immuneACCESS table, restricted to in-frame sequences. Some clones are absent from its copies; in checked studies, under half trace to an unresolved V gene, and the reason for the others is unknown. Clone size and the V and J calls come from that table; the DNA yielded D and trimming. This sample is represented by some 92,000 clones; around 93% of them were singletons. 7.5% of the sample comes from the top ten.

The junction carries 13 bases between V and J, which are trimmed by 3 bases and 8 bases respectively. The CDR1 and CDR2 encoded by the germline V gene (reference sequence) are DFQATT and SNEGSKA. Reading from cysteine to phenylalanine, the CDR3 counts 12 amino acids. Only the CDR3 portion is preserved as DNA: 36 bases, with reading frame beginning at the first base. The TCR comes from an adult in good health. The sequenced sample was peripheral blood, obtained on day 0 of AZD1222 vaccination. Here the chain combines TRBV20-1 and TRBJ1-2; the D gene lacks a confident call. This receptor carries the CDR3 CSASFPAAGYTF. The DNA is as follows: TGCAGTGCTAGTTTCCCAGCGGCCGGCTACACCTTC.